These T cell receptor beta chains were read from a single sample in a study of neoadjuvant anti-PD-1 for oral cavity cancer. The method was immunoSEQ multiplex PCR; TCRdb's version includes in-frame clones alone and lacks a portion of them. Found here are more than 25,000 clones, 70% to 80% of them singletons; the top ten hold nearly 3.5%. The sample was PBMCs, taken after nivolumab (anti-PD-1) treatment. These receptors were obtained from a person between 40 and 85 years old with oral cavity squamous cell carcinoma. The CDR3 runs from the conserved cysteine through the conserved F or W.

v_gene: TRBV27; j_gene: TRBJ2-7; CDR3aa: CASAFQGREQYF
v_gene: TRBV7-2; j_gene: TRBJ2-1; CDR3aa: CASSPQGVRGPIYNEQFF
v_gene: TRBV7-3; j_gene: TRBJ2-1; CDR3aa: CASSPLVGGYNEQFF
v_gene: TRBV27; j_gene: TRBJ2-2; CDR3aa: CASSLGTGGTGELFF
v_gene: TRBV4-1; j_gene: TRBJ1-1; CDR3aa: CASSLPDRVSEAFF
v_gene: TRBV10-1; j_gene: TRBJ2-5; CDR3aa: CASSESVGQETQYF
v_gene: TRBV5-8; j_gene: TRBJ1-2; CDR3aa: CASSFSGTGGAYGYTF
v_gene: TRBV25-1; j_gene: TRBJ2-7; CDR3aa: CASTIRGDKQYF
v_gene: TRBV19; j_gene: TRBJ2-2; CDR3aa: CASSIQGASGELFF
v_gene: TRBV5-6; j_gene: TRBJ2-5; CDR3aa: CASSPGGVRAGETQYF
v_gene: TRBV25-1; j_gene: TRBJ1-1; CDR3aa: CASSEAAGTMNTEAFF
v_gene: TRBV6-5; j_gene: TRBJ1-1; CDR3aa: CASSYKRDTEAFF
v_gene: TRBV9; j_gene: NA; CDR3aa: CASSPTAWDRGGEQYF
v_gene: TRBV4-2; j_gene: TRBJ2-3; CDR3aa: CASSPLGSRGGSTDTQYF
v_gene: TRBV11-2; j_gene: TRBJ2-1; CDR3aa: CASSFLPTGAYEQFF
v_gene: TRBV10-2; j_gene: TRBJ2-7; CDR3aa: CASSEIRGGEQYF
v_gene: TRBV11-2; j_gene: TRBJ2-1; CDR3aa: CASSLEGSSYNEQFF
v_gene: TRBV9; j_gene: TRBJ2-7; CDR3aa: CASSPGTALYEQYF
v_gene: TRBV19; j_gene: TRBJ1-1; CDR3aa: CASSRQGQTEAFF
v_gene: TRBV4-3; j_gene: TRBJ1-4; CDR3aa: CASSQDRQGAFGEKLFF
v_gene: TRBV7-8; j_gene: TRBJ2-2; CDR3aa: CASTFTSTGNTGELFF
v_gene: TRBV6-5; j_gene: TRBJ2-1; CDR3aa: CASAGAIPYNEQFF
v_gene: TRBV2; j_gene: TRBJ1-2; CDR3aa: CASMGDGPGPNYGYTF
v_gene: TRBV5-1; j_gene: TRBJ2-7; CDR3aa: CASSVDVDNSYEQYF